Included here is one T cell receptor (beta chain) sequence, with context. Its antigen is unknown. The study made its TRB cDNA libraries by 5' RACE, adding UMI labels. TCRdb processed the 5' RACE reads again and assigns one entry to each CDR3 protein, with no DNA. The table for this sample gives roughly 140,000 distinct CDR3 sequences. This CDR3 contains 14 residues. Germline assignment: CDR1 MGHDK and CDR2 SYGVNS. These data are taken from a study of CXCR3-negative and CXCR3-positive naive CD8 T cells. CD45RO-CCR7+CD27+CD95- defined naive CD8+ T cells. Study-wide points: For CXCR3-positive naive cells, TRB CDR3s were more hydrophobic than those of CXCR3-negative naive cells.

This receptor was taken from a human donor in good health. Some clones in this sample may be carry-over from other donors' samples. The specimen sequenced was naive CXCR3+ CD8+ T cells from blood. Stated subset: CD45RO-CCR7+CD27+CD95- naive CD8+ T cells expressing CXCR3 (TNR3+). This chain connects TRBV25-1 to TRBJ2-1; TCRdb designates TRBD2, a call that cannot be tested without DNA. The CDR3 loop is CASSSGGGDNEQFF.